These T cell receptor beta chains were read from a single sample in a study of regulatory T cells in long-lasting Graves disease. Using its own MiXCR run on the multiplex PCR reads, TCRdb lists one record per CDR3 protein. The data hold some 250,000 distinct CDR3 sequences, with 15% to 20% observed a single time. These same data were also listed under a study on T cells in Graves' hyperthyroidism and ophthalmopathy.

This specimen was peripheral blood mononuclear cells (PBMCs), taken at new diagnosis, from a patient treated with antithyroid drugs. These receptors were collected from a woman in her twenties or thirties with Graves disease. Both conserved end residues are trimmed from each CDR3.

>TRBJ2-1|TRBV6-1
ASSPKRGPTNEQF
>TRBJ1-1|TRBV6-1
ASSEFWEDTEAF
>TRBJ2-7|TRBV5-1
ASSLAGTATYEQY
>TRBJ2-7|TRBV19
ASGTGGSSYEQY
>TRBJ1-2|TRBV3-1
ASRQEGRGYGYT
>TRBJ2-1|TRBV20-1
SARDSATYNEQF
>TRBJ2-5|TRBV20-1
SARGDSGGEETQY
>TRBJ2-3|TRBV6-1
ASSRGGATDTQY
>TRBJ1-6|TRBV18
ASSPLRDNSPLH
>TRBJ2-1|TRBV11-1
ASSLTIGTAYGNEQF
>TRBJ1-3|TRBV3-1
ASSLGGHSGNTIY
>TRBJ2-3|TRBV11-2
ASSYDRDISTDTQY
>TRBJ2-5|TRBV9
ASSVDLREETQY
>TRBJ1-1|TRBV29-1
SVDPNGVYAF
>TRBJ2-5|TRBV5-1
ASSLTGTETQY
>TRBJ2-7|TRBV29-1
SVPGQGGTYEQY
>TRBJ2-7|TRBV30
AWSMGQPSYEQY
>TRBJ1-6|TRBV6-2/TRBV6-3
ASSPRTAFNSPLH
>TRBJ1-5|TRBV19
ASSMRDSGPQH
>TRBJ1-2|TRBV3-1
ASSPFAGQNYGYT
>TRBJ2-7|TRBV20-1
SASSRYEQY
>TRBJ2-2|TRBV2
ASLPADLTGELF
>TRBJ2-1|TRBV13
ASSYSGGHEQF
>TRBJ2-3|TRBV7-3
ASSLWGEEQY
>TRBJ1-5|TRBV7-3
ASSLGGTEPQH
>TRBJ1-1|TRBV15
ATSSRQGPTNTEAF
>TRBJ2-7|TRBV6-2/TRBV6-3
ASFYYEQY
>TRBJ1-2|TRBV12-3/TRBV12-4
ASSLAPRNGYT
>TRBJ2-7|TRBV7-9
ASSLGHTGYEQY
>TRBJ1-1|TRBV12-3/TRBV12-4
ASSSSGANTEAF
>TRBJ2-3|TRBV12-3/TRBV12-4
ASSFPTGGAADTQY
>TRBJ2-7|TRBV29-1
SVDLGYEQY
>TRBJ2-7|TRBV5-1
ASSLTTSVTYEQY
>TRBJ1-2|TRBV27
ASSLTGVDGYT
>TRBJ2-5|TRBV2
ASTSAGIQETQY
>TRBJ1-6|TRBV2
ASSVRTENSPLH
>TRBJ1-6|TRBV20-1
SGTGQGLNSPLH
>TRBJ2-5|TRBV3-1
ASISKGPAETQY
>TRBJ2-5|TRBV3-1
ATNRGSGETQY
>TRBJ2-1|TRBV29-1
SVKGGGNQQF